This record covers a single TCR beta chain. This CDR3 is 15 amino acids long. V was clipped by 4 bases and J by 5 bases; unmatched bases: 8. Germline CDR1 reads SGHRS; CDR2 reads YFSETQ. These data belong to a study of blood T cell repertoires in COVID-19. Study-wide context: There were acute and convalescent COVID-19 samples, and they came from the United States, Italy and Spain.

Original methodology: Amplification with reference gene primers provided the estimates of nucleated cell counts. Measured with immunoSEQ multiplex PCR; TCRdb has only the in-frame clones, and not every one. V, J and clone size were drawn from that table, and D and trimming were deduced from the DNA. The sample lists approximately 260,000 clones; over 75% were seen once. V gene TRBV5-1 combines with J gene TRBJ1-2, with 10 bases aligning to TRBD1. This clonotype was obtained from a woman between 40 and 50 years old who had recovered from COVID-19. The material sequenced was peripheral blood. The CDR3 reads CASSLRQGANYGYTF. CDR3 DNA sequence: TGCGCCAGCAGCCTTCGACAGGGGGCGAATTATGGCTACACCTTC.